The clone carrying this T cell receptor beta chain was observed a few times. The sample originates from a study of T-cell reconstitution after alpha-beta-depleted transplantation in children. Unique molecular identifiers were built into the TCRbeta library. MiXCR, applied by TCRdb to the PCR reads, yields one record per CDR3 protein. The sample shows 600,000 to 700,000 distinct CDR3 sequences, 16% of them seen only once. V gave up 6 bases and J gave up 1 base, with 15 bases separating them. In germline, CDR1 is MNHEY, CDR2 SVGAGI. The length of the CDR3 is 15 residues. The clonotype comes from a human donor who donated a stem cell graft to a child with acute myeloid leukemia. The V call is TRBV6-5, the J call TRBJ1-1, with D unresolved. The sequences come from PBMCs from the stem cell graft donor, collected from the stem cell graft. The CDR3 DNA sequence: TGTGCCAGCAGATTACCCTCGACGGGGAACACTGAAGCTTTCTTT. It encodes CASRLPSTGNTEAFF.